The TCR beta chain described here comes from a study of blood T cell repertoires in COVID-19. Study information: Spain, Italy and the United States supplied samples that represented acute and convalescent COVID-19. PBMCs, B-cell-depleted T cells, or T cells provided the cDNA or gDNA that made up the material.

This CDR3 has 14 residues. Germline V gene data show CDR1 as PRHDT and CDR2 as FYEKMQ (reference sequence). The V end lost 4 bases, the J end lost 0 bases, and 10 bases lay between the germline ends. Sequencing used immunoSEQ multiplex PCR; TCRdb keeps in-frame clones, though not all of them. Altogether about 350,000 clones are present, approximately 91% being singletons, with the ten largest covering just over 1%. Assignments of participants to cohorts depended upon their own reported clinical history. The clonotype originates from a woman under 40 who had been exposed to COVID-19. The rearrangement joins TRBV13 to TRBJ2-7; no clear D. The source material was PBMCs or T cells enriched from blood (not recorded which). DNA of the CDR3: TGTGCCAGCAGCTCCGCTTCTAGCTCCTACGAGCAGTACTTC. This codes for CASSSASSSYEQYF.